This entry features one T cell receptor (beta chain) sequence. Antigen specificity is unknown. The data derive from a study of T cell responses to AZD1222 COVID-19 vaccine. Study-wide results and caveats: Following two doses of AZD1222, Spike-specific TCR breadth and depth rose. Regions 160-218 and 743-854 dominated among vaccine-associated CD4 TCRs spanning spike. None of the repertoires were sampled until the peak T cell response had passed. Donors were largely white British and mainly female; clonal diversity was possibly underestimated.

After removal of 0 bases from V and 5 bases from J, the junction contained 6 bases not matched to a gene. Germline V gives CDR1 KGHSH, CDR2 LQKENI. The CDR3 extends over 15 amino acids. Assay used: immunoSEQ multiplex PCR; TCRdb lists only in-frame clones, some missing. The sample yields about 130,000 clones, about 90% seen once. The material sequenced was peripheral blood, taken on day 0 of MenACWY control vaccination. The rearrangement joins TRBV18 to TRBJ1-1, with TRBD1 matching 7 bases. The clonotype comes from an adult in good health. The CDR3 spells CASSPPSGTETEAFF. In DNA form, the CDR3 reads TGTGCCAGCTCACCACCGTCCGGGACAGAGACTGAAGCTTTCTTT.